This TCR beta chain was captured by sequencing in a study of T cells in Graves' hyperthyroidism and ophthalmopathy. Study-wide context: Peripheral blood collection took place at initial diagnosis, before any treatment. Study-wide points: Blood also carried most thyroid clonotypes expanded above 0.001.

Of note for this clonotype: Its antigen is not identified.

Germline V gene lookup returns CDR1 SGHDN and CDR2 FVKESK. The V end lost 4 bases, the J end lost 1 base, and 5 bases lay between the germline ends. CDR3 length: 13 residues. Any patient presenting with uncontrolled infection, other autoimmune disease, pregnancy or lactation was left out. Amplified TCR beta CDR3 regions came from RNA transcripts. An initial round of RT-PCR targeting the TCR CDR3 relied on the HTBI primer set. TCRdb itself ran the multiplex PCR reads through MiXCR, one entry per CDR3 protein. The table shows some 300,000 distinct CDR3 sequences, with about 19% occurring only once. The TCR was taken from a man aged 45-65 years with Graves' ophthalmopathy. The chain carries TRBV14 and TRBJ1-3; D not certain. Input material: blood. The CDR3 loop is CASSRVSGNTIYF. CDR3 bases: TGTGCCAGCAGCCGCGTTTCTGGAAACACCATATATTTT. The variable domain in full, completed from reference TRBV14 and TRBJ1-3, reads EAGVTQFPSHSVIEKGQTVTLRCDPISGHDNLYWYRRVMGKEIKFLLHFVKESKQDESGMPNNRFLAERTGGTYSTLKVQPAELEDSGVYFCASSRVSGNTIYFGEGSWLTVV.